The 13 T cell receptor beta chains below come from one sample, sequenced in a study of blood T cell repertoires in COVID-19. The protocol was immunoSEQ multiplex PCR, while the TCRdb copy is restricted to in-frame clones and leaves out a portion. Of 200,000 or so clones listed, less than 85% are singletons. Sequencing was carried out using peripheral blood. These TCRs come from a woman aged 65 to 85 with acute or convalescent COVID-19.

Only a few counts were recorded for this clone. V gene TRBV7-8 combines with J gene TRBJ2-5, with D hard to call. CDR1 and CDR2 from the germline V gene are SGHVS and FQNEAQ. Trimming took 4 bases from V and 2 from J, leaving 14 bases between them. The CDR3 loop spans 15 amino acids. The CDR3 here is CASSYLVGGQETQYF. CDR3 nucleotide sequence: TGTGCCAGCAGCTACCTCGTCGGCGGACAAGAGACCCAGTACTTC.

The chain joins TRBV5-6 to TRBJ2-1, with a weak D call TRBD1 (5 bases). CDR1 is SGHDT and CDR2 is YYEEEE in the germline V gene. Trimming cost V 5 bases and J 3 bases, with 18 bases left between them. CDR3 length equals 16 residues. CDR3 sequence reads: CASRVGWGTDYNEQFF. DNA for the CDR3: TGTGCCAGCAGGGTTGGGTGGGGCACGGACTACAATGAGCAGTTCTTC.

The chain recombines TRBV20-1 with TRBJ1-5; D not resolved. Germline CDR1 DFQATT, CDR2 SNEGSKA (reference sequence). The CDR3 is 12 amino acids. Deletions cut 3 bases from V and 3 bases from J, with 6 bases between. As DNA, the CDR3 is TGCAGTGCTAGTCCCGTCAATCAGCCCCAGCATTTT. Translated: CSASPVNQPQHF.

This clone was counted a few times. The rearrangement uses TRBV21-1 and TRBJ2-4; the table gives TRBD1 as D, unverified against the DNA. TRBV21-1 is described as a pseudogene. The CDR3 sequence is 16 residues long. The CDR3 sequence is CASSTGQGLAKNIQYF. DNA for the CDR3: TGTGCCAGCAGCACCGGACAGGGGCTAGCCAAAAACATTCAGTACTTC.

This chain links TRBV10-2 with TRBJ2-2; TRBD1 aligns across 10 bases. Losses at the gene ends were 6 bases for V and 6 bases for J; bases not matched to a gene: 7. This CDR3 has 15 amino acids. CDR1 is WSHSY and CDR2 is SAAADI in the germline V gene. The CDR3 DNA follows: TGCGCCAGCAGGGCCGGGACAGGGGTTGCCGGGGAGCTGTTTTTT. Translating gives CASRAGTGVAGELFF.

CDR3 sequence reads: CASSLRAGLIQETQYF. As DNA, the CDR3 is TGTGCCAGCAGTTTACGGGCAGGGCTCATCCAAGAGACCCAGTACTTC. This chain links TRBV27 with TRBJ2-5, with D possibly being TRBD1 (5 bases). V lost 2 bases and J 1 base, leaving 14 bases between the germline ends. CDR1 and CDR2 (germline): MNHEY, SMNVEV (reference sequence). This CDR3 spans 16 amino acids.

The chain carries TRBV19 and TRBJ1-5; TRBD1 is a possible D gene (5 bases). Germline CDR1 reads LNHDA; CDR2 reads SQIVND (reference sequence). The CDR3 is 13 residues long. Trimming cost V 6 bases and J 7 bases, with 13 bases left between them. The DNA of the CDR3 is TGTGCCAGTAGAGAACCAGGGTCGCAGCCCCAGCATTTT. It translates to CASREPGSQPQHF.

This chain links TRBV2 with TRBJ2-1; 7 bases map to TRBD2. Unmatched junction bases numbered 8, after V lost 6 bases and J lost 9 bases. CDR1 and CDR2 (germline): SNHLY, FYNNEI. The CDR3 totals 13 residues. The CDR3 region is CASRSTSPGEQFF. The CDR3 coding sequence is TGTGCCAGCAGATCGACTAGCCCCGGTGAGCAGTTCTTC. Full variable domain (remainder filled in from reference TRBV2 and TRBJ2-1): EPEVTQTPSHQVTQMGQEVILRCVPISNHLYFYWYRQILGQKVEFLVSFYNNEISEKSEIFDDQFSVERPDGSNFTLKIRSTKLEDSAMYFCASRSTSPGEQFFGPGTRLTVL.

The rearrangement joins TRBV3-1 (or the pseudogene TRBV3-2) to TRBJ2-4, with 8 bases lining up with TRBD1. The germline V gene has CDR1 LGHDT and CDR2 YNNKEL (reference sequence). V shed 4 bases, J shed 9 bases, and the junction held 17 bases outside the gene matches. CDR3 size: 17 residues. The CDR3 DNA follows: TGTGCCAGCAGCCTTCCCGGGACAGGTCACCGCTCAGCCATTCAGTACTTC. This sequence encodes CASSLPGTGHRSAIQYF.

This clone was seen only a few times. The chain carries TRBV27 and TRBJ1-2; 8 positions agree with TRBD1. CDR1 and CDR2 (germline): MNHEY, SMNVEV (reference sequence). V lost 1 base, J lost 8 bases, and 15 bases stayed unmatched. This CDR3 comprises 17 residues. Here the CDR3 reads CASSLFTQDRARRGYTF. The CDR3 coding sequence is TGTGCCAGCAGTTTATTTACTCAGGACAGGGCACGGAGGGGCTACACCTTC.

This chain connects TRBV19 to TRBJ2-1; 7 bases agree with TRBD2. V shed 5 bases and J 5 bases; nucleotides not matched to a gene: 6. The germline V gene encodes CDR1 LNHDA and CDR2 SQIVND (reference sequence). This CDR3 spans 14 amino acids. This CDR3 is CASSGLAVNNEQFF. The CDR3 DNA sequence: TGTGCCAGTAGTGGTCTAGCGGTTAACAATGAGCAGTTCTTC.

The chain recombines TRBV6-5 with TRBJ1-2, with 9 bases fitting TRBD1. CDR3 length: 13 amino acids. In germline, CDR1 is MNHEY, CDR2 SVGAGI. V was pared by 6 bases and J by 3 bases, with 2 bases of the junction left unmatched. CDR3 protein: CASRGQGYYGYTF. The CDR3, as DNA: TGTGCCAGCAGAGGACAGGGGTACTATGGCTACACCTTC.

This rearrangement joins TRBV6-5 to TRBJ2-2; D remains ambiguous. With 7 bases removed from V and 0 bases from J, the gap between germline ends came to 6 bases. Germline V gene sequence: CDR1 MNHEY, CDR2 SVGAGI. This CDR3 has 13 residues. As DNA, the CDR3 is TGTGCCAGCACCGAGACGAACACCGGGGAGCTGTTTTTT. Translated, it gives CASTETNTGELFF.